The rows below give T cell receptor beta chains drawn from one sample of a study of immune cell composition in non-small cell lung cancer. Sequencing used immunoSEQ multiplex PCR; TCRdb keeps in-frame clones, though not all of them. The table has about 4,000 clones, about 68% seen once. Sequenced sample: lung tumor tissue. The origin of the receptors is a human donor with non-small cell lung cancer. CDR3s include the opening cysteine and the closing phenylalanine or tryptophan. Each record gives: clone size, J gene, V gene, D gene, CDR3 DNA, CDR3 protein. The D gene is left open where the match is weak. Clone sizes are given selectively: once, few, many, or a class where the clone is expanded.

>-|TRBJ1-6|TRBV6-1|TRBD1
TGTGCCAGCAGTGAAGGTTCAGGGACAGCTTCACCCCTCCACTTT
CASSEGSGTASPLHF
>-|TRBJ1-2|TRBV7-2|-
TGTGCCAGCAGCTTAGGGGATGGGGGCGGCTACACCTTC
CASSLGDGGGYTF
>-|TRBJ1-5|TRBV11-2|-
TGTGCCAGCAGCTCCAGGCAGGGTCAGCCCCAGCATTTT
CASSSRQGQPQHF
>-|TRBJ2-3|TRBV30|TRBD1
TGTGCCTGGAGTGTACGAGGGCAGGGGGCAGGAGATACGCAGTATTTT
CAWSVRGQGAGDTQYF
>-|TRBJ1-4|TRBV6-1|TRBD1
TGTGCCAGCACCCTGGGACAGACTAATGAAAAACTGTTTTTT
CASTLGQTNEKLFF
>-|TRBJ2-2|TRBV5-4|TRBD2
TGTGCCAGCAGCTTGTATAGTAGCGGGGGCGGGGAGCTGTTTTTT
CASSLYSSGGGELFF
>-|TRBJ2-5|TRBV20-1|TRBD1
TGCAGTGGACAGGGTCAAGAGACCCAGTACTTC
CSGQGQETQYF
>-|TRBJ2-5|TRBV18|-
TGTGCCAGCTCACCACAAAGCTTACGGGGGCTATTGGAGACCCAGTACTTC
CASSPQSLRGLLETQYF
>-|TRBJ2-7|TRBV5-1|TRBD1
TGCGCCAGCAGCTCCTTACGGGACAGGGATTACTACGAGCAGTACTTC
CASSSLRDRDYYEQYF
>-|TRBJ2-3|TRBV2|-
TGTGCCCATACTGATGGGACTGCTAGCACAGATACGCAGTATTTT
CAHTDGTASTDTQYF
>-|TRBJ2-7|TRBV6-5|TRBD1
TGTGCCAGCAGCGCCGACAGGGTGACCTACGAGCAGTACTTC
CASSADRVTYEQYF
>-|TRBJ1-2|TRBV25-1|-
TGTGCCAGCAGACAGACAGCTAACTATGGCTACACCTTC
CASRQTANYGYTF
>-|TRBJ2-2|TRBV10-3|-
TGTGCCACTAGGCAGGGTGGGAACACCGGGGAGCTGTTTTTT
CATRQGGNTGELFF
>-|TRBJ2-4|TRBV28|TRBD2
TGTGCCAGCAGCGGGAGGACTTCCGGGAAAAACATTCAGTACTTC
CASSGRTSGKNIQYF
>-|TRBJ1-3|TRBV4-2|-
TGTGCCAGCAGCCAAGTCGGGGGGCACGGAAACACCATATATTTT
CASSQVGGHGNTIYF
>-|TRBJ1-3|TRBV12-5|-
TGTGCTAGTGGTTTGGACGGGACCTCTGGAAACACCATATATTTT
CASGLDGTSGNTIYF
>few|TRBJ1-2|TRBV7-9|-
TGTGCCAGCAGCTTATCTAACAGGGACGGCTACACCTTC
CASSLSNRDGYTF
>-|TRBJ2-5|TRBV5-1|-
TGCGCCAGCAGCTTGGCAACAAGGTACCAAGAGACCCAGTACTTC
CASSLATRYQETQYF
>-|TRBJ2-3|TRBV7-2|-
TGTGCCAGCCGGGAAGACCCCTTAAGCACAGATACGCAGTATTTT
CASREDPLSTDTQYF
>few|TRBJ1-1|TRBV5-3|TRBD1
TGCGCCAGCAGCGCGGACAGGGGAGTGGACACTGAAGCTTTCTTT
CASSADRGVDTEAFF
>-|TRBJ1-5|TRBV6-5|-
TGTGCCAGCAGTTACTCGGGGGGTGGGGCCCAGCATTTT
CASSYSGGGAQHF
>-|TRBJ2-3|TRBV6-6|-
TGTGCCAGCACTCTATACCGTGGAAATACGCAGTATTTT
CASTLYRGNTQYF
>-|TRBJ2-7|TRBV5-1|-
TGCGCCAGCAGACCGATAGCTAGTATCTACGAGCAGTACTTC
CASRPIASIYEQYF
>few|TRBJ2-7|TRBV5-4|-
TGTGCCAGCAGCAGGGGCTCCTACGAGCAGTACTTC
CASSRGSYEQYF
>-|TRBJ1-1|TRBV6-5|-
TGTGCCAGCAGTCGGGCCGGTGGGGGCTACACTGAAGCTTTCTTT
CASSRAGGGYTEAFF
>-|TRBJ2-1|TRBV20-1|-
TGCAGTACCCACCTCCTGGCTGAGCAGTTCTTC
CSTHLLAEQFF
>-|TRBJ2-1|TRBV2|TRBD2
TGTGCCAGCAGTTGGACTAGCGGGGGGTCAGGGAATGAGCAGTTCTTC
CASSWTSGGSGNEQFF
>-|TRBJ2-7|TRBV28|TRBD1
TGTGCCAGCAGCCGATCGACAGGGCTGAGCGAGCAGTACTTC
CASSRSTGLSEQYF
>-|TRBJ1-5|TRBV5-1|TRBD1
TGCGCCAGCAGCTCCGGACAGGAAAATCAGCCCCAGCATTTT
CASSSGQENQPQHF
>-|TRBJ1-1|TRBV28|-
TGTGCCAGCAGTTTAGTAGGGGTCACTGAAGCTTTCTTT
CASSLVGVTEAFF
>-|TRBJ2-3|TRBV7-2|-
TGTGCCAGCAGCTTTGGCACAGATACGCAGTATTTT
CASSFGTDTQYF
>-|TRBJ2-3|TRBV28|-
TGTGCCAGCAGTCCCCCCGGGAATAGAATCACAGATACGCAGTATTTT
CASSPPGNRITDTQYF
>-|TRBJ2-7|TRBV18|TRBD1
TGTGCCAGCTCCGCCGGGACAGGGGCGTACGAGCAGTACTTC
CASSAGTGAYEQYF
>few|TRBJ2-7|TRBV19|-
TGTGCCAGTAGTATGGAAAGCAGTCTGCGCTACGAGCAGTACTTC
CASSMESSLRYEQYF
>-|TRBJ1-5|TRBV19|TRBD1
TGTGCCAGTAGCCCGGGCAGGGGGCTTCATCAGCCCCAGCATTTT
CASSPGRGLHQPQHF
>-|TRBJ2-4|TRBV28|TRBD1
TGTGCCAGCAGTTGGCGGGGACAGGGGGCGGACATTCAGTACTTC
CASSWRGQGADIQYF
>few|TRBJ1-2|TRBV27|-
TGTGCCAGCAGTTTGCGGGGCTATGGCTACACCTTC
CASSLRGYGYTF
>once|TRBJ2-7|TRBV7-6|-
TGTGCCAGCAGCTCGGGCTCCGGGACCCCCGAGCAGTACTTC
CASSSGSGTPEQYF
>-|TRBJ2-5|TRBV19|-
TGTGCCAGTAGTAGACCACAAGAGACCCAGTACTTC
CASSRPQETQYF
>few|TRBJ2-7|TRBV7-7|-
TGTGCCCGCTGGCGCGGCGAGCAGTACTTC
CARWRGEQYF
>-|TRBJ2-3|TRBV14|TRBD2
TGTGCCAGCAGCCAAATGGCGGGAGGAGGAGATACGCAGTATTTT
CASSQMAGGGDTQYF
>-|TRBJ2-7|TRBV14|-
TGTGCCAGCAGCCAAGAACAGGGCTACGAGCAGTACTTC
CASSQEQGYEQYF
>-|TRBJ1-6|TRBV5-4|TRBD1
TGTGCCAGTGGGATCCGGGACAGGGGCGTTTCACCCCTCCACTTT
CASGIRDRGVSPLHF
>-|TRBJ2-2|TRBV5-5|-
TGTGCCAGCAGCAGATCGGGTCAGGCCTATACCGGGGAGCTGTTTTTT
CASSRSGQAYTGELFF
>once|TRBJ2-3|TRBV7-3|-
TGTGCCAGCAGTTCAGACAGCGTTCGCACAGATACGCAGTATTTT
CASSSDSVRTDTQYF
>-|TRBJ2-1|TRBV7-2|-
TGTGCCAGCAGCAGGGAGGTTGAAAATGAGCAGTTCTTC
CASSREVENEQFF
>once|TRBJ1-4|TRBV6-5|-
TGTGCCAGCATGCTGTCGGCAACTAATGAAAAACTGTTTTTT
CASMLSATNEKLFF
>-|TRBJ2-5|TRBV7-3|-
TGTGCCAGCAGCTTAAGAGGGACGGAGACCCAGTACTTC
CASSLRGTETQYF
>-|TRBJ2-1|TRBV5-1|-
TGCGCCAGCAGCTTGTTACTATCGGGTGAGCAGTTCTTC
CASSLLLSGEQFF
>-|TRBJ2-7|TRBV28|-
TGTGCCAGCCGATTGGGGGGGCGCGAGCAGTACTTC
CASRLGGREQYF
>-|TRBJ2-7|TRBV2|-
TGTGCCAGCAGAGAGACAGGGACTACCTACGAGCAGTACTTC
CASRETGTTYEQYF
>-|TRBJ2-7|TRBV2|-
TGTGCCAGCAAAGCCCCGAGCTCCTACGAGCAGTACTTC
CASKAPSSYEQYF
>-|TRBJ1-2|TRBV18|-
TGTGCCAGCTCACCACGGCAGGACTATGGCTACACCTTC
CASSPRQDYGYTF
>large|TRBJ1-2|TRBV7-9|-
TGTGCCAGCAGCTTAGCGACAGTAGGGGGCACCTTC
CASSLATVGGTF
>once|TRBJ2-2|TRBV4-1|-
TGCGCCAGCAGCCAAGAACTCGGCTTGAACACCGGGGAGCTGTTTTTT
CASSQELGLNTGELFF